The 24 T cell receptor beta chains presented below share a single source sample, sequenced in a study of CD8+CD57+ T cells in acquired aplastic anemia. It was genomic DNA that served as the template for profiling TCR beta VDJ and CDR3. TCRdb used MiXCR to reprocess the reads, holding one entry per CDR3 protein. The table records 55,000 to 80,000 distinct CDR3 sequences, roughly half of them present only once. Material for sequencing was sorted CD4+, CD8+, or CD8+CD57+ T cells (not recorded which) from PBMCs. Receptor source: a human donor in good health, serving as a control.

The chain couples TRBV10-3 to TRBJ2-7; D ambiguous. Looked up from germline, CDR1 is ENHRY and CDR2 is SYGVKD. V was shortened by 8 bases and J by 2 bases, with 13 bases between the two germline ends. The CDR3 has 13 amino acids. As DNA, the CDR3 is TGTGCCATCGGTTTCGGCAGACCCTACGAGCAGTACTTC. Protein sequence: CAIGFGRPYEQYF.

The sample holds a few counts of this clonotype. V usage is TRBV29-1 and J usage is TRBJ2-5; 7 bases are shared with TRBD2. V dropped 4 bases and J dropped 5; count of bases not matched to a gene: 1. Germline V CDR1 and CDR2: SQVTM, ANQGSEA. This CDR3 is built from 11 residues. The CDR3 spells CSVGAGETQYF. As DNA, the CDR3 is TGCAGCGTTGGAGCGGGGGAGACCCAGTACTTC. Variable domain in full (rest from reference TRBV29-1 and TRBJ2-5): SAVISQKPSRDICQRGTSLTIQCQVDSQVTMMFWYRQQPGQSLTLIATANQGSEATYESGFVIDKFPISRPNLTFSTLTVSNMSPEDSSIYLCSVGAGETQYFGPGTRLLVL.

The chain carries TRBV10-3 and TRBJ1-3; the D is unclear. V dropped 1 base and J dropped 0 bases, with 10 bases sitting between them. The CDR3 totals 16 residues. The germline V gene has CDR1 ENHRY and CDR2 SYGVKD. This CDR3 reads CAISEFGTVSGNTIYF. CDR3 DNA: TGTGCCATCAGTGAGTTCGGAACAGTCTCTGGAAACACCATATATTTT.

This clonotype was seen ten or more times. This chain joins TRBV5-6 and TRBJ1-5; no clear D gene. V was shortened by 5 bases and J by 0 bases, with 15 bases between the two germline ends. The germline V gene has CDR1 SGHDT and CDR2 YYEEEE. This CDR3 has 16 residues. This CDR3 is CASSKTTTYSNQPQHF. The CDR3 DNA sequence: TGTGCCAGCAGTAAGACAACTACCTATAGCAATCAGCCCCAGCATTTT.

The CDR3: CASSLYSGQDHSPLHF. DNA for the CDR3: TGTGCCAGCAGCCTATATTCGGGACAGGATCATTCACCCCTCCACTTT. The chain couples TRBV11-2 to TRBJ1-6; the match to TRBD1 covers 8 bases. CDR1 and CDR2 from the germline V gene are SGHAT and FQNNGV. V was clipped by 5 bases and J by 8 bases; unmatched bases: 11. This CDR3 is 16 amino acids long.

This CDR3 reads CSVEVSWTGINNEQFF. The CDR3 DNA reads as TGCAGCGTTGAAGTTTCCTGGACAGGAATCAACAATGAGCAGTTCTTC. J is TRBJ2-1 and V is TRBV29-1; 7 nucleotides agree with TRBD1. With V trimmed by 1 base and J by 5 bases, 11 bases remained unmatched. The germline gives CDR1 SQVTM, CDR2 ANQGSEA. This CDR3 contains 16 residues.

This clonotype was observed at least ten times. This chain links TRBV6-1 with TRBJ2-7; a weak D match, TRBD1 (5 bases). Trimming left V 8 bases short and J 2 bases short, with 22 bases between. From germline, CDR1 is MNHNS and CDR2 SASEGT. The CDR3 extends over 16 amino acids. This chain's CDR3 is CASGRRDFDSPYEQYF. The CDR3 region has the DNA TGTGCCAGCGGTCGGAGAGACTTCGACAGCCCCTACGAGCAGTACTTC.

The chain has TRBV25-1 and TRBJ1-1; D ambiguous. The germline V gene encodes CDR1 MGHDK and CDR2 SYGVNS. Trimming stripped 4 bases from V and 6 bases from J, with 12 bases between. The CDR3 is 13 residues long. CDR3 in DNA: TGTGCCAGCAGTGGCCGAGGGCAGGCTGAAGCTTTCTTT. Protein: CASSGRGQAEAFF.

This clonotype was seen at least ten times. V usage is TRBV27 and J usage is TRBJ2-3; 8 nucleotides agree with TRBD2. The junction had 5 bases not matched to a gene; V was cut back by 0 bases and J by 6 bases. The CDR3 covers 15 residues. Per the germline V gene, CDR1 is MNHEY and CDR2 is SMNVEV (reference sequence). CDR3 residues: CASSLSSGRVDTQYF. The CDR3 DNA follows: TGTGCCAGCAGTTTATCGAGCGGGAGAGTGGATACGCAGTATTTT.

Comment on this clonotype: One junction end does not reproduce the germline sequence, and a read error may be involved. The rearrangement links TRBV29-1 to TRBJ1-2; the D gene is possibly TRBD1 (5 bases). CDR1 SQVTM and CDR2 ANQGSEA come from the germline V gene. This CDR3 spans 12 amino acids. The CDR3 region has the DNA TGCAGCGCAACCGGGACTAAATATGGCTACACCTTC. It encodes CSATGTKYGYTF.

The chain joins TRBV20-1 to TRBJ1-1; D unresolved. Trimming took off 5 bases at V and 1 base at J, with 8 bases between the two ends. Germline CDR1 and CDR2: DFQATT and SNEGSKA (reference sequence). This CDR3 has 12 amino acids. This CDR3 is CSAEKKNTEAFF. The CDR3 DNA reads TGCAGTGCTGAGAAGAAGAACACTGAAGCTTTCTTT.

The rearrangement links TRBV12-3 or TRBV12-4 to TRBJ2-3; no reliable D call. The CDR3 sequence is 11 residues long. The V and J ends lost 5 bases and 3 bases respectively, with 3 bases between them. CDR3 bases: TGTGCCAGCAGTAAAACAGATACGCAGTATTTT. Protein sequence: CASSKTDTQYF.

This clonotype has just a few counts. One junction end does not reproduce the germline sequence, and a read error may be involved. The V gene is TRBV12-3 or TRBV12-4, the J gene TRBJ2-3; the match to TRBD2 covers 7 bases. This CDR3 is built from 17 residues. The CDR3 nucleotides are TGTGCCAGCGGTTTAGCGCTACTAGCGACTAGCACAGATACGCGGTATTTT. Translating gives CASGLALLATSTDTRYF.

This chain uses TRBV7-9 with TRBJ2-1; D is ambiguous. Germline V CDR1 and CDR2: SEHNR, FQNEAQ (reference sequence). The CDR3 totals 12 residues. V lost 2 bases and J lost 6, with 5 bases in between. The CDR3 nucleotides read TGTGCCAGCAGCTTATCGGCCAATGAGCAGTTCTTC. Translation gives CASSLSANEQFF.

Only a few counts were recorded for this clonotype. The chain has TRBV19 and TRBJ2-3; 7 bases align to TRBD1. Trimming took 6 bases from V and 6 from J; bases not matched to a gene: 15. CDR1 and CDR2 (germline): LNHDA, SQIVND (reference sequence). The CDR3 consists of 16 residues. Here the CDR3 DNA reads TGTGCCAGTAGCCCCTCCCACAGGGGAATGATGGATACGCAGTATTTT. It translates to CASSPSHRGMMDTQYF.

This clonotype was observed at least ten times. The chain employs TRBV9 and TRBJ2-2; D uncertain. V lost 6 bases to trimming and J lost 1 base, with 4 bases between them. This CDR3 region has 12 residues. Germline CDR1 and CDR2: SGDLS and YYNGEE. CDR3 DNA sequence: TGTGCCAGCACGTTGAACACCGGGGAGCTGTTTTTT. Encoded protein: CASTLNTGELFF.

This clonotype was found many times. The chain links TRBV6-2 or TRBV6-3 to TRBJ1-2; D not resolved. Germline lookup yields CDR1 MNHEY and CDR2 SVGEGT. Trimming removed 7 bases at V and 3 bases at J, with 18 bases between. This CDR3 comprises 15 residues. CDR3 in DNA: TGTGCCAGCAACGACCCTTCCCCCCCTTACTATGGCTACACCTTC. Translated: CASNDPSPPYYGYTF.

This clonotype came up many times. The chain carries TRBV6-1 and TRBJ1-5; D remains ambiguous. Trimming left V 5 bases short and J 5 bases short, with 22 bases between. The length of the CDR3 is 17 residues. In germline, CDR1 is MNHNS, CDR2 SASEGT. The DNA for the CDR3 is TGTGCCAGCAGTAAAACCCAATTCAACCCCCGCGATCAGCCCCAGCATTTT. This encodes CASSKTQFNPRDQPQHF.

This clonotype showed up many times. The CDR3 DNA reads as TGTGCCAGCACGACGGGAGACTCCTACAATGAGCAGTTCTTC. This gives the protein CASTTGDSYNEQFF. V usage is TRBV27 and J usage is TRBJ2-1, with D possibly being TRBD2 (6 bases). Trimming took off 7 bases at V and 0 bases at J, with 10 bases between the two ends. The germline V gene has CDR1 MNHEY and CDR2 SMNVEV (reference sequence). The CDR3 covers 14 residues.

The rearrangement joins TRBV25-1 to TRBJ2-5; unclear D gene. The ends were cut back, 7 bases at V and 0 bases at J, with 9 bases in the middle. Germline values: CDR1 MGHDK, CDR2 SYGVNS. CDR3 length equals 13 residues. CDR3 in DNA: TGTGCCAGCACCCAGTCGGACCAAGAGACCCAGTACTTC. This encodes CASTQSDQETQYF. The full variable domain, with the rest looked up from reference TRBV25-1 and TRBJ2-5, is EADIYQTPRYLVIGTGKKITLECSQTMGHDKMYWYQQDPGMELHLIHYSYGVNSTEKGDLSSESTVSRIRTEHFPLTLESARPSHTSQYLCASTQSDQETQYFGPGTRLLVL.

This clonotype was recorded at least ten times. The chain uses TRBV19 and TRBJ1-5; a possible D gene is TRBD1 (5 bases). The ends were cut back, 10 bases at V and 4 bases at J, with 17 bases in the middle. The germline CDR1 and CDR2 sequences are LNHDA and SQIVND (reference sequence). The CDR3 spans 14 residues. The CDR3 region has the DNA TGTGCCACTCACCAACTAGGGGTGAATCAGCCCCAGCATTTT. It is translated as CATHQLGVNQPQHF. The whole variable domain, remainder taken from reference TRBV19 and TRBJ1-5, is DGGITQSPKYLFRKEGQNVTLSCEQNLNHDAMYWYRQDPGQGLRLIYYSQIVNDFQKGDIAEGYSVSREKKESFPLTVTSAQKNPTAFYLCATHQLGVNQPQHFGDGTRLSIL.

V and J are TRBV11-2 and TRBJ1-6, with 7 bases aligning to TRBD1. This CDR3 contains 16 residues. J gave up 5 bases and V 0 bases, and 4 bases lay outside the gene matches. From germline, CDR1 is SGHAT and CDR2 FQNNGV. The CDR3 region has the DNA TGTGCCAGCAGCTTAGATGGCAGGGGGAATAATTCACCCCTCCACTTT. Its translation: CASSLDGRGNNSPLHF. The full variable domain, completed using reference TRBV11-2 and TRBJ1-6, is EAGVAQSPRYKIIEKRQSVAFWCNPISGHATLYWYQQILGQGPKLLIQFQNNGVVDDSQLPKDRFSAERLKGVDSTLKIQPAKLEDSAVYLCASSLDGRGNNSPLHFGNGTRLTVT.

The chain links TRBV11-2 to TRBJ2-1; D perhaps matches TRBD2 (5 bases). The CDR3 contains 15 residues. V lost 5 bases to trimming and J lost 4 bases, with 15 bases between them. Germline V gives CDR1 SGHAT, CDR2 FQNNGV. The DNA of the CDR3 is TGTGCCAGCAGCCTGACGTGGAGCGGATACAATGAGCAGTTCTTC. The encoded protein is CASSLTWSGYNEQFF.

This sequence joins TRBV6-1 and TRBJ2-3, with 10 bases lining up with TRBD2. The CDR3 has 14 residues. CDR1 is MNHNS, CDR2 SASEGT, per germline. Trimming cost V 6 bases and J 6 bases; bases outside gene matches: 6. CDR3 amino acids: CASRAGGPGDTQYF. Written as DNA, the CDR3 is TGTGCCAGCAGAGCGGGGGGGCCAGGGGATACGCAGTATTTT.